One and the same sample provided the 6 T cell receptor beta chains below, sequenced in a study of blood T cell repertoires in COVID-19. Assay: immunoSEQ multiplex PCR; the TCRdb copy retains only in-frame clones and omits some. In the table there are about 300,000 clones, approximately 88% of which are singletons. The sequencing sample was made of PBMCs or T cells enriched from blood (not recorded which). Receptors were obtained from a middle-aged woman who had recovered from COVID-19.

This clone has only one observation. This chain uses TRBV15 with TRBJ1-6, with 9 positions matching TRBD1. The trim removed 0 bases at V and 10 bases at J, leaving 7 bases unmatched. This CDR3 has 16 amino acids. Germline V gene sequence: CDR1 LNHNV, CDR2 YYDKDF (reference sequence). The DNA for the CDR3 is TGTGCCACCAGCAGAGAAACAGGGGGCGCGGGATCACCCCTCCACTTT. The encoded protein is CATSRETGGAGSPLHF.

The chain couples TRBV27 to TRBJ2-1; 11 bases line up with TRBD2. V shed 6 bases and J 6 bases; nucleotides not matched to a gene: 10. In germline, CDR1 is MNHEY, CDR2 SMNVEV (reference sequence). The CDR3 is made up of 16 amino acids. In nucleotides, the CDR3 is TGTGCCAGCAGAAGATCCGGGACTAGCGGACCCAATGAGCAGTTCTTC. This codes for CASRRSGTSGPNEQFF.

The chain has TRBV27 and TRBJ2-4, with TRBD2 matching 12 bases. The CDR3 is 18 amino acids. J lost 3 bases, V lost 5 bases, and 11 bases had no gene match. Germline lookup yields CDR1 MNHEY and CDR2 SMNVEV (reference sequence). The CDR3 protein is CASSRRPSGRASKNIQYF. CDR3 coding DNA: TGTGCCAGCAGTCGACGACCTAGCGGGAGGGCCAGCAAAAACATTCAGTACTTC.

This rearrangement joins TRBV7-2 to TRBJ1-6; D is unresolved. The CDR3 runs to 16 residues. V was clipped by 3 bases and J by 0 bases, with 9 bases between them. The germline V gene has CDR1 SGHTA and CDR2 FQGNSA. The CDR3 region has the DNA TGTGCCAGCAGCTTTTCTCCCAGCTCCTATAATTCACCCCTCCACTTT. It encodes CASSFSPSSYNSPLHF.

J is TRBJ1-2 and V is TRBV6-6, with D tentatively TRBD1 (5 bases). This CDR3 has 16 amino acids. Trimming took 6 bases from V and 5 from J, leaving 22 bases between them. Looked up from germline, CDR1 is MNHNY and CDR2 is SVGAGI (reference sequence). CDR3 DNA: TGTGCCAGCAGGGATAGAACCGCGGGACGGTGGTATGGCTACACCTTC. Translated: CASRDRTAGRWYGYTF.

The chain carries TRBV2 and TRBJ2-7; the D is unclear. CDR1 SNHLY and CDR2 FYNNEI come from the germline V gene. V shed 4 bases and J shed 5 bases, with 18 bases lying between them. The CDR3 spans 15 residues. CDR3 in amino acids: CASSAEAATGNEQYF. The DNA of the CDR3 is TGTGCCAGCAGTGCGGAAGCCGCGACGGGTAACGAGCAGTACTTC.